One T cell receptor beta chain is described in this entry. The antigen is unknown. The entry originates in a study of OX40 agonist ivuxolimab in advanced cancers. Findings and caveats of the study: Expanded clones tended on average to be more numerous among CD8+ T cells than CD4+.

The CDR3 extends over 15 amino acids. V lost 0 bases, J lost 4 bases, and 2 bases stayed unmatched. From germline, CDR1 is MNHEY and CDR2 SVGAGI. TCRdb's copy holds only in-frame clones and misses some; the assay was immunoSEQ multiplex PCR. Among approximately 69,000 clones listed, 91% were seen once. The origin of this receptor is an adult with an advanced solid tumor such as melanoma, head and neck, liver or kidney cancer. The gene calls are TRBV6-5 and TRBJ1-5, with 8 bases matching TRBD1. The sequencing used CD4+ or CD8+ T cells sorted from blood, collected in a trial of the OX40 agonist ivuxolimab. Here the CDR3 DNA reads TGTGCCAGCAGTTACTCGGGGACAGGAAATCAGCCCCAGCATTTT. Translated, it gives CASSYSGTGNQPQHF.